One TCR beta chain is described in this entry. Some clones are missing from TCRdb's copy, which holds only in-frame ones; the method was immunoSEQ multiplex PCR. The table has fewer than 100,000 clones, roughly 91% seen once. Trimming cost V 5 bases and J 3 bases; bases outside gene matches: 3. CDR1 is PRHDT and CDR2 is FYEKMQ in the germline V gene (reference sequence). This CDR3 contains 14 residues. The data originate from a study of T cell changes during pregnancy in multiple sclerosis. The input for sequencing was peripheral blood, taken after pregnancy. This clonotype was sampled from a female donor in good health, enrolled as a control in a pregnancy study. The chain recombines TRBV13 with TRBJ2-5; TRBD2 agrees at 10 bases. CDR3 nucleotides: TGTGCCAGCAGCAAACTAGCGGGGAAAGAGACCCAGTACTTC. Its translation: CASSKLAGKETQYF.